The entry below describes one T cell receptor (beta chain). The sample originates from a study of CD8 T cells in Susac syndrome. On the study more broadly: When blood was drawn, the patients with Susac syndrome were therapy-naive, on corticosteroids, or on intravenous immunoglobulin alone.

Random hexamers served to reverse transcribe about 0.5 to 1 ug RNA. TCRdb reprocessed the immunoSEQ multiplex PCR reads with MiXCR, giving one entry per CDR3 protein. Among about 140,000 distinct CDR3 sequences listed, just under 95% were seen once. V was clipped by 10 bases and J by 0 bases, with 22 bases between them. Germline loops: CDR1 SNHLY, CDR2 FYNNEI. This CDR3 comprises 16 residues. CD8+ and CD4+ T cells from blood underwent TCR beta sequencing. V and J are TRBV2 and TRBJ2-7, with D perhaps TRBD2 (6 bases). The specimen sequenced was CD8+ T cells from PBMCs. The sequence came from a human donor with Susac syndrome. CDR3 bases: TGTGCCATGCTCCGGGACTCCCTCATAGGCTCCTACGAGCAGTACTTC. This codes for CAMLRDSLIGSYEQYF.